These 19 T cell receptor beta chains were sequenced from one sample in a study of shared clonotypes between healthy human individuals (dated by TCRdb to the early 2020s). CD8 naive samples were CD45RO-negative cells positively selected for CCR7, giving a CD45RA+CCR7+ population that excluded TemRA cells. Libraries were constructed by the immunoSEQ multiplex PCR assay. TCRdb re-hosts the immuneACCESS table, in-frame sequences only. Its copies lack some clones; in the studies checked, an unresolved V gene accounts for under half of them, and the cause for the rest is not known. The sample table holds around 2,000,000 clones, of which 85% to 95% were seen once. The ten largest clones represent 1% to 1.3% of the sample. The source material was naive CD8+ T cells sorted from blood. The cell subset or site label, as the study defines it: CD45RA+CCR7+. These TCRs come from a man aged 18 to 29 in good health.

This chain connects TRBV5-1 to TRBJ2-3; 9 nucleotides align to TRBD2. This CDR3 region has 16 residues. V shed 3 bases and J 3 bases; nucleotides not matched to a gene: 8. Per germline, CDR1 SGHRS and CDR2 YFSETQ. This chain's CDR3 is CASSSGGSGRTDTQYF. CDR3 DNA: TGCGCCAGCAGCTCCGGGGGTAGCGGGAGAACAGATACGCAGTATTTT.

About this clone: Other DNA sequences in the same sample also yield this CDR3. The J gene is TRBJ2-7, the V gene TRBV19; D is uncertain. Trimming pared 1 base from V and 3 bases from J, leaving 7 bases between. This CDR3 is built from 13 residues. Germline CDR1 LNHDA, CDR2 SQIVND (reference sequence). The CDR3 protein is CASSIGLNYEQYF. The CDR3 nucleotides are TGTGCCAGTAGTATAGGACTTAACTACGAGCAGTACTTC.

V gene TRBV27 combines with J gene TRBJ2-7; TRBD1 is a possible D gene (6 bases). Germline CDR1 reads MNHEY; CDR2 reads SMNVEV (reference sequence). Trimming pared 3 bases from V and 6 bases from J, leaving 12 bases between. The CDR3 runs to 13 residues. CDR3 DNA: TGTGCCAGCAGTTTGGGCAGGGGATCCGAGCAGTACTTC. It translates to CASSLGRGSEQYF.

The chain carries TRBV28 and TRBJ1-6; 9 nucleotides align to TRBD1. V shed 4 bases, J shed 7 bases, and the junction held 2 bases outside the gene matches. Germline V gene data show CDR1 as MDHEN and CDR2 as SYDVKM. CDR3 length: 14 amino acids. The CDR3 DNA sequence: TGTGCCAGCAGTTCCGGGACAGGGAATTCACCCCTCCACTTT. This sequence encodes CASSSGTGNSPLHF.

This chain connects TRBV7-9 to TRBJ1-2; D not certain. The germline V and J ends were trimmed by 1 base and 0 bases, with 9 bases remaining between them. The CDR3 length is 15 residues. Germline CDR1 is SEHNR and CDR2 is FQNEAQ (reference sequence). CDR3 residues: CASSLGAEANYGYTF. CDR3 in DNA: TGTGCCAGCAGCTTAGGGGCCGAAGCTAACTATGGCTACACCTTC.

The rearrangement joins TRBV29-1 to TRBJ2-3, with D hard to call. The CDR3 sequence is 14 residues long. Germline loops: CDR1 SQVTM, CDR2 ANQGSEA. V was cut by 1 base and J by 7 bases, with 15 bases left in between. The CDR3 here is CSVEGRAFSNTQYF. The CDR3 region has the DNA TGCAGCGTTGAAGGTCGGGCTTTTTCTAATACGCAGTATTTT.

In its sample, this clone was seen once. The chain uses TRBV21-1 and TRBJ1-2; the table calls TRBD1, which could not be checked here. TRBV21-1 is a pseudogene. The CDR3 is made up of 14 amino acids. The CDR3, as DNA: TGTGCCAGCAGCAACTGGACAGGGGGCTATGGCTACACCTTC. Its translation is CASSNWTGGYGYTF.

In regard to this clone: This sample also contains other DNA sequences that code for the same CDR3. The chain recombines TRBV9 with TRBJ2-7, with a possible D match to TRBD1 (7 bases). The V gene lost 0 bases and the J gene lost 1 base, with 11 bases spanning the gap. Germline values: CDR1 SGDLS, CDR2 YYNGEE. This CDR3 contains 15 residues. The DNA for the CDR3 is TGTGCCAGCAGCGTAGCACAGGGGAGGTCCTACGAGCAGTACTTC. Translated, it gives CASSVAQGRSYEQYF.

The V and J genes are TRBV9 and TRBJ2-2; 8 nucleotides line up with TRBD2. The CDR3 is 16 residues long. V lost 1 base and J lost 4; bases outside the gene matches: 6. Germline CDR1 and CDR2: SGDLS and YYNGEE. In DNA, the CDR3 is TGTGCCAGCAGCGTACTAGCGGGCCATGGCACCGGGGAGCTGTTTTTT. Translated: CASSVLAGHGTGELFF.

The rearrangement links TRBV7-9 to TRBJ1-1; 9 bases agree with TRBD1. Germline loops: CDR1 SEHNR, CDR2 FQNEAQ (reference sequence). J was trimmed by 3 bases and V by 5 bases; bases with no gene match: 4. This CDR3 has 14 residues. This chain's CDR3 is CASSPGQGDTEAFF. Here the CDR3 DNA reads TGTGCCAGCAGCCCGGGACAGGGAGACACTGAAGCTTTCTTT.

On this clone itself: The sample contains more than one DNA sequence encoding this CDR3. CDR3: CASSFGSYEQYF. The DNA of the CDR3 is TGTGCCAGCAGTTTCGGCTCCTACGAGCAGTACTTC. The V call is TRBV28, the J call TRBJ2-7; unclear D gene. Germline V CDR1 and CDR2: MDHEN, SYDVKM. V gave up 3 bases and J gave up 0 bases, with 3 bases separating them. The CDR3 length is 12 residues.

The chain combines TRBV10-2 with TRBJ1-1, with 8 bases lining up with TRBD1. The CDR3 spans 16 residues. Per germline, CDR1 WSHSY and CDR2 SAAADI. The V segment lost 0 bases and the J segment 10 bases; nucleotides outside the gene matches: 13. In DNA form, the CDR3 reads TGCGCCAGCAGTGAGTCTCAAACAGGGGGAGTTGGAGGAGCTTTCTTT. Protein: CASSESQTGGVGGAFF.

The chain combines TRBV25-1 with TRBJ1-2; TRBD1 agrees at 7 bases. The length of the CDR3 is 13 residues. Germline V lookup: CDR1 MGHDK, CDR2 SYGVNS. The J segment lost 5 bases and the V segment lost 10 bases, leaving 10 bases of the junction unmatched. The CDR3 DNA is TGTGCCACCTCGACAGGGACGCATTATGGCTACACCTTC. This sequence encodes CATSTGTHYGYTF.

This chain joins TRBV4-1 and TRBJ1-6; D gene unclear. Trimming stripped 1 base from V and 6 bases from J, with 13 bases between. CDR1 MGHRA and CDR2 YSYEKL come from the germline V gene. This CDR3 is built from 16 residues. The CDR3 sequence is CASSQVEVPPNSPLHF. CDR3 DNA: TGCGCCAGCAGCCAAGTCGAGGTGCCCCCTAATTCACCCCTCCACTTT.

The chain has TRBV5-1 and TRBJ1-1; D not certain. The germline V and J ends were trimmed by 7 bases and 11 bases, with 21 bases remaining between them. The CDR3 length is 13 residues. Germline CDR1 SGHRS, CDR2 YFSETQ. In DNA form, the CDR3 reads TGCGCCAGCCGCTCCGCCTCATTTCAGGACGCTTTCTTT. Protein product: CASRSASFQDAFF.

V is TRBV29-1 and J is TRBJ2-7; 9 bases align to TRBD1. This CDR3 comprises 14 residues. After removal of 6 bases from V and 4 bases from J, the junction contained 10 bases not matched to a gene. From germline, CDR1 is SQVTM and CDR2 ANQGSEA. The CDR3 DNA reads as TGCAGCGTAACGGACCGGGACAGGGATTACGAGCAGTACTTC. It yields the protein CSVTDRDRDYEQYF.

The chain carries TRBV13 and TRBJ2-1; D possibly matches TRBD1 or TRBD2 (5 bases each). Germline V gives CDR1 PRHDT, CDR2 FYEKMQ (reference sequence). Trimming shortened V by 0 bases and J by 0 bases, and 12 bases separated the two germline ends. The CDR3 sequence is 17 residues long. CDR3 DNA: TGTGCCAGCAGCTTAGGGCAGGGACCCATCTCCTACAATGAGCAGTTCTTC. Translating it yields CASSLGQGPISYNEQFF.

This rearrangement joins TRBV4-1 to TRBJ2-5; 8 bases align to TRBD1. The V segment lost 3 bases and the J segment 3 bases; nucleotides outside the gene matches: 3. CDR1 and CDR2 (germline): MGHRA, YSYEKL. The CDR3 has 14 residues. CDR3 sequence: CASSHSDREETQYF. The CDR3 DNA reads as TGCGCCAGCAGCCATTCGGACAGGGAAGAGACCCAGTACTTC.

The chain employs TRBV7-9 and TRBJ2-2; D gene uncertain. Germline assignment: CDR1 SEHNR and CDR2 FQNEAQ (reference sequence). The CDR3 has 15 residues. Trimming removed 6 bases from V and 4 bases from J, with 15 bases in between. The CDR3 DNA reads as TGTGCCAGCAGTTCCACTCACTCTGGCACCGGGGAGCTGTTTTTT. This gives the protein CASSSTHSGTGELFF.